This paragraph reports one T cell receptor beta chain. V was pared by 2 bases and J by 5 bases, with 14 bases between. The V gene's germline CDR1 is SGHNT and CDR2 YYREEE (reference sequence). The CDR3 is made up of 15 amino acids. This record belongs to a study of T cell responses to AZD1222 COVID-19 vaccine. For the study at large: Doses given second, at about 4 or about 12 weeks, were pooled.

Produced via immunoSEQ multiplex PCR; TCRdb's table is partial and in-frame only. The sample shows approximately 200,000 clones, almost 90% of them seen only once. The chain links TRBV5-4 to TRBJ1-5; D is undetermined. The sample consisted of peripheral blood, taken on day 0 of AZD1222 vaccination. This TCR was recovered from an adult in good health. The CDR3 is CASSLGPGEDQPQHF. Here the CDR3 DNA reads TGTGCCAGCAGCTTAGGTCCGGGCGAAGATCAGCCCCAGCATTTT.